Here is one T cell receptor (beta chain) with its context. Its antigen remains unknown. Treatment was busulfan-fludarabine conditioning, a marrow graft, and cyclophosphamide on days +3 and +4. TCRdb's table, derived via immunoSEQ multiplex PCR, lists solely in-frame clones and lacks some. This sample has 15,000 to 20,000 clones, with 85% to 95% found just once. V was trimmed by 2 bases and J by 9 bases, leaving 5 bases between them. The CDR3 consists of 12 residues. Germline V gives CDR1 KGHSY, CDR2 FQNENV. This sample is part of a study of T cells after posttransplantation cyclophosphamide. Study outcomes and limitations: Tissue-infiltrating T cells from skin or gut overlapped little with blood T cells. Recipient CMV seropositivity and CMV reactivation strongly tracked TRB clonality. Donor-recipient repertoire similarity was low at 1-2 months, rising over year one.

V gene TRBV16 combines with J gene TRBJ2-6; no definite D call. The sequence derives from a male patient aged 55-69 years who received an allogeneic stem cell transplant from a related donor and was CMV-positive. Some T cells may be transferred from the graft donor. Here the sequenced sample was CD4+ T cells sorted from blood, taken after allogeneic stem cell transplant with posttransplant cyclophosphamide. CDR3 nucleotide sequence: TGTGCCAGCAGCCAAGAGGTCAACGTCCTGACTTTC. Residues: CASSQEVNVLTF.